Described below is a single T cell receptor beta chain sequence and its context. Its antigen is undetermined. Germline assignment: CDR1 SGHAT and CDR2 FQNNGV. The CDR3 is 14 residues long. Between the trimmed V and J ends, which lost 0 bases and 7 bases, there was a span of 10 bases. Some clones are missing from TCRdb's copy, which holds only in-frame ones; the method was immunoSEQ multiplex PCR. The sample has 120,000 or so clones, 90% seen once; the top ten hold around 7.8%. The data are from a study of T cell responses to AZD1222 COVID-19 vaccine. Overall study findings and caveats: It should be noted that donors were predominantly white British and more often female, and clonal diversity was possibly underestimated. Reports indicate that nearly half of spike-specific TCRs are directed at unmutated variant regions. Repertoire samples came only from after the peak T cell response. Seropositive status at baseline applied to only a handful of AZD1222 recipients.

The rearrangement joins TRBV11-2 to TRBJ2-1; D call uncertain. The material sequenced was peripheral blood, taken on day 0 of AZD1222 vaccination. This clonotype was obtained from an adult in good health. The CDR3 sequence is CASSLDLFRNEQFF. CDR3 nucleotide sequence: TGTGCCAGCAGCTTAGACCTCTTTCGAAATGAGCAGTTCTTC.